The source of this T cell receptor beta chain is a study of molecular identifiers for immune sequencing clone quantification. Study information: The replicates split RNA from around 18,000 or 91,000 naive CD8 cells five ways and sequenced four.

The CDR3 has 13 residues. CDR1 is DFQATT, CDR2 SNEGSKA, per germline (reference sequence). Trimming left V 7 bases short and J 0 bases short, with 13 bases between. Naive CD8 T cells, phenotype CD8+CD4-CCR7+CD45RA+, were sorted. This clonotype was recorded many times. Bulk TCR libraries used previously described methods and listed TCR primers. TCRdb recomputed calls from the PCR reads with MiXCR, one row per CDR3 protein. The table records hundreds of thousands of distinct CDR3 sequences, over 25% of them present only once. This clonotype originated in a human donor in good health. Some libraries in this study had Jurkat cell RNA spiked in. Sequenced input: naive CD8+ T cells from blood, with Jurkat cell RNA spiked in. Stated subset: FACS-sorted CD8+CD4-CCR7+CD45RA+ naive T cells. The chain uses TRBV20-1 and TRBJ2-7; no firm D call. CDR3 amino acids: CSVEAESSYEQYF. CDR3 DNA sequence: TGCAGTGTAGAGGCGGAGAGCTCCTACGAGCAGTACTTC.